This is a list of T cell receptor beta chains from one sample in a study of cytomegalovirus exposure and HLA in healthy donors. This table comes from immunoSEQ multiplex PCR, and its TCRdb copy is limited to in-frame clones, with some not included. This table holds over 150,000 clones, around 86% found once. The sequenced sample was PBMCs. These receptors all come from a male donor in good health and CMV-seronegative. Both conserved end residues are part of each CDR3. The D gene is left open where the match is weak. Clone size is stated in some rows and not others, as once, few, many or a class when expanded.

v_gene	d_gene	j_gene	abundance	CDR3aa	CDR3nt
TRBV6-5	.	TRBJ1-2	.	CASRSRQEDYGYTF	TGTGCCAGCAGATCACGACAGGAGGACTATGGCTACACCTTC
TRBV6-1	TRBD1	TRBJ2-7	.	CASRNRGMSSYEQYF	TGTGCCAGCAGGAACAGGGGCATGAGCTCCTACGAGCAGTACTTC
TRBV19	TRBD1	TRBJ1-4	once	CASSTQRVGQGILFF	TGTGCCAGTAGTACGCAGCGTGTGGGACAGGGTATACTGTTTTTT
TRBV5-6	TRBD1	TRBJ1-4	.	CASSPRTGKNEKLFF	TGTGCCAGCAGCCCGAGGACAGGGAAGAATGAAAAACTGTTTTTT
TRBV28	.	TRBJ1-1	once	CASSPPGQNTEAFF	TGTGCCAGCAGTCCCCCGGGACAGAACACTGAAGCTTTCTTT
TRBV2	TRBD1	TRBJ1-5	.	CASSGRDRGYSNQPQHF	TGTGCCAGCAGTGGACGGGACAGGGGGTATAGCAATCAGCCCCAGCATTTT
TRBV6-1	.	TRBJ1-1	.	CASSEQVNTEAFF	TGTGCCAGCAGTGAACAGGTGAACACTGAAGCTTTCTTT
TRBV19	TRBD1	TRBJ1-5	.	CASSIRGTGFGQPQHF	TGTGCCAGTAGTATAAGAGGGACAGGGTTCGGACAGCCCCAGCATTTT
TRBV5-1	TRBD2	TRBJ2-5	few	CASSLGTNQETQYF	TGCGCCAGCAGCTTAGGGACTAACCAAGAGACCCAGTACTTC
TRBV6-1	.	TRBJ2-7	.	CASSGGPYEQYF	TGTGCCAGCAGCGGGGGTCCCTACGAGCAGTACTTC
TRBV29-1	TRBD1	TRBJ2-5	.	CSVQGGTGILETQYF	TGCAGCGTTCAGGGGGGGACAGGGATTCTAGAGACCCAGTACTTC
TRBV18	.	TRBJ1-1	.	CASSPSNTEAFF	TGTGCCAGCTCTCCGAGCAACACTGAAGCTTTCTTT